The 32 T cell receptor beta chains below come from one sample, sequenced in a study of post-analysis software for immune sequencing data. Study conclusions and caveats: The five TRBV segments detected at higher frequency in patients than in controls included TRBV5-6, TRBV5-1 and TRBV20-1.

Built from TCR beta cDNA, the libraries had unique molecular identifiers in them. MiXCR, run by TCRdb on the PCR reads, gives a single entry per CDR3 protein. The table has under 900,000 distinct CDR3 sequences, around 53% seen once; the top ten hold 4.6%. Antigens of these TCRs are unknown. Specimen: blood. These receptors all come from a girl aged 5 to 17 with multiple sclerosis.

The chain uses TRBV19 and TRBJ2-6, with 8 bases identical to TRBD2. The CDR3 runs 15 residues. The germline CDR1 and CDR2 sequences are LNHDA and SQIVND (reference sequence). V lost 5 bases to trimming and J lost 6 bases; unmatched junction nucleotides: 6. The CDR3: CASSPPGGLANVLTF. For the CDR3, the DNA is TGTGCCAGTAGTCCCCCGGGGGGGTTGGCCAACGTCCTGACTTTC.

This clonotype was seen a handful of times. The rearrangement links TRBV5-1 to TRBJ2-5; 15 nucleotides match TRBD2. Germline CDR1 and CDR2: SGHRS and YFSETQ. With 4 bases clipped from V and 11 bases from J, the junction kept 9 bases outside the gene matches. The CDR3 runs 15 residues. The CDR3 is CASSGLAGGPGGQYF. The CDR3, as DNA: TGCGCCAGCAGCGGACTAGCGGGAGGGCCAGGCGGGCAGTACTTC.

This clonotype showed up just a few times. This rearrangement joins TRBV7-9 to TRBJ2-3; 13 nucleotides line up with TRBD2. CDR1 is SEHNR, CDR2 FQNEAQ, per germline (reference sequence). The CDR3 length is 16 residues. The junction had 2 bases not matched to a gene; V was cut back by 1 base and J by 4 bases. The CDR3 DNA reads TGTGCCAGCAGCTTAGTACTAGCGGGAGGGTCAGATACGCAGTATTTT. Translation: CASSLVLAGGSDTQYF. Complete variable domain (other parts from reference TRBV7-9 and TRBJ2-3): DTGVSQNPRHKITKRGQNVTFRCDPISEHNRLYWYRQTLGQGPEFLTYFQNEAQLEKSRLLSDRFSAERPKGSFSTLEIQRTEQGDSAMYLCASSLVLAGGSDTQYFGPGTRLTVL.

The J gene is TRBJ2-5, the V gene TRBV5-1; TRBD1 is a possible D gene (6 bases). Germline V CDR1 and CDR2: SGHRS, YFSETQ. CDR3 length: 13 amino acids. V was pared by 4 bases and J by 3 bases, with 10 bases between. Here the CDR3 reads CASSQRQEETQYF. CDR3 in DNA: TGCGCCAGCAGCCAAAGACAGGAAGAGACCCAGTACTTC.

The chain couples TRBV5-6 to TRBJ2-2; a possible D gene is TRBD1 (6 bases). Germline values: CDR1 SGHDT, CDR2 YYEEEE. The V gene lost 3 bases and the J gene lost 13 bases, with 19 bases spanning the gap. This CDR3 region has 14 residues. The DNA of the CDR3 is TGTGCCAGCAGCTCCGGGACAATAATTAGTGGGCTGTTTTTT. Residues: CASSSGTIISGLFF.

This clonotype showed up just once. The genes are TRBV10-3 and TRBJ2-7, with D hard to call. V lost 3 bases to trimming and J lost 2 bases, with 14 bases between them. The CDR3 sequence is 15 residues long. The germline V gene encodes CDR1 ENHRY and CDR2 SYGVKD. This CDR3 is CAISDLMDRPYEQYF. The CDR3 nucleotides read TGTGCCATCAGTGACCTCATGGACCGACCCTACGAGCAGTACTTC.

This clonotype appeared a few times. The V call is TRBV20-1, the J call TRBJ1-2, with D tentatively TRBD1 (6 bases). This CDR3 has 12 residues. Deletions cut 3 bases from V and 6 bases from J, with 11 bases between. Germline assignment: CDR1 DFQATT and CDR2 SNEGSKA (reference sequence). CDR3 residues: CSASGQIDGYTF. DNA of the CDR3: TGCAGTGCTAGTGGACAGATAGATGGCTACACCTTC.

This chain links TRBV9 with TRBJ2-7; maybe TRBD2 (6 bases). Trimming left V 4 bases short and J 0 bases short, with 17 bases between. CDR1 and CDR2 from the germline V gene are SGDLS and YYNGEE. CDR3 length equals 16 residues. CDR3 coding DNA: TGTGCCAGCAGCCAAGAAGCTTATAGCGGCTCCTACGAGCAGTACTTC. Amino acid sequence: CASSQEAYSGSYEQYF. Full variable domain (outside the CDR3, taken from reference TRBV9 and TRBJ2-7): DSGVTQTPKHLITATGQRVTLRCSPRSGDLSVYWYQQSLDQGLQFLIQYYNGEERAKGNILERFSAQQFPDLHSELNLSSLELGDSALYFCASSQEAYSGSYEQYFGPGTRLTVT.

This rearrangement joins TRBV7-8 to TRBJ2-5, with 10 bases identical to TRBD2. The CDR3 totals 16 residues. Per the germline V gene, CDR1 is SGHVS and CDR2 is FQNEAQ. The trim removed 5 bases at V and 7 bases at J, leaving 13 bases unmatched. This CDR3 is CASSLGRSGGALTQYF. CDR3 in DNA: TGTGCCAGCAGCCTCGGGAGGAGCGGGGGGGCCCTGACCCAGTACTTC.

J is TRBJ2-3 and V is TRBV7-2; 10 bases match TRBD1. After removal of 5 bases from V and 2 bases from J, the junction contained 7 bases not matched to a gene. CDR3 length equals 16 residues. The germline V gene encodes CDR1 SGHTA and CDR2 FQGNSA. The CDR3 nucleotides are TGTGCCAGCAGCCCCGGGACAGGGGCCAACACAGATACGCAGTATTTT. Its translation: CASSPGTGANTDTQYF.

V is TRBV5-8 and J is TRBJ1-6; tentative D call: TRBD1 (6 bases). Between the trimmed V and J ends, which lost 1 base and 9 bases, there was a span of 11 bases. In germline, CDR1 is SGHTS, CDR2 YDEGEE. The CDR3 is 14 amino acids. The CDR3 DNA is TGTGCCAGCAGCTTGCAACAGGGTGGTTCACCCCTCCACTTT. It encodes CASSLQQGGSPLHF.

The V call is TRBV7-3, the J call TRBJ2-3, with 9 positions matching TRBD2. The CDR3 runs to 17 residues. Looked up from germline, CDR1 is SGHTA and CDR2 is FQGTGA. Trimming cost V 4 bases and J 6 bases; bases outside gene matches: 14. The CDR3 spells CASSSQGLAGLSDTQYF. The CDR3 DNA is TGTGCCAGCAGCTCTCAAGGGCTAGCGGGGCTGTCGGATACGCAGTATTTT.

This clonotype was seen just once. The chain employs TRBV6-5 and TRBJ2-3; 14 positions match TRBD2. Trimming cost V 5 bases and J 4 bases; bases outside gene matches: 2. CDR3 length equals 15 residues. Germline CDR1 reads MNHEY; CDR2 reads SVGAGI. This CDR3 is CASSGTSGSSDTQYF. In DNA, the CDR3 is TGTGCCAGCAGTGGGACTAGCGGGAGTTCAGATACGCAGTATTTT.

This clonotype was seen more than once but under ten times. Compared with germline, one end of the junction differs, possibly owing to a read error. This chain joins TRBV20-1 and TRBJ2-5; 9 nucleotides line up with TRBD1. From germline, CDR1 is DFQATT and CDR2 SNEGSKA (reference sequence). This CDR3 comprises 15 residues. The CDR3: CSARRGQGGMETLYF. Written as DNA, the CDR3 is TGCAGTGCTAGAAGGGGACAGGGTGGGATGGAGACCCTGTACTTC.

This chain links TRBV12-3 or TRBV12-4 with TRBJ2-7; 9 nucleotides agree with TRBD2. V shed 1 base and J 3 bases; nucleotides not matched to a gene: 4. The CDR3 runs 15 residues. The CDR3 nucleotides are TGTGCCAGCAGTTTAGGCCTAGCGGGAAACTACGAGCAGTACTTC. Translation: CASSLGLAGNYEQYF.

The V call is TRBV20-1, the J call TRBJ2-1; 8 bases are shared with TRBD2. Per germline, CDR1 DFQATT and CDR2 SNEGSKA (reference sequence). With 1 base clipped from V and 6 bases from J, the junction kept 14 bases outside the gene matches. The CDR3 length is 17 residues. The CDR3 is CSARVRGRLNWLNEQFF. Written as DNA, the CDR3 is TGCAGTGCTAGAGTGCGCGGGAGGTTGAATTGGCTCAATGAGCAGTTCTTC.

V and J are TRBV5-4 and TRBJ2-4; D not certain. Germline CDR1 SGHNT, CDR2 YYREEE (reference sequence). V was pared by 3 bases and J by 6 bases, with 10 bases between. The CDR3 has 13 amino acids. DNA of the CDR3: TGTGCCAGCAGCTCCGGGCTCGTAAACATTCAGTACTTC. Encoded protein: CASSSGLVNIQYF.

This clonotype has more than one count but fewer than ten. CDR3 sequence reads: CASGFLRGKTDTQYF. In nucleotides, the CDR3 is TGTGCTAGTGGCTTTCTTAGGGGGAAAACAGATACGCAGTATTTT. The chain has TRBV12-5 and TRBJ2-3; tentative D call: TRBD1 (6 bases). CDR1 is LGHNT and CDR2 is FRNRAP in the germline V gene. The CDR3 is 15 amino acids. V was pared by 6 bases and J by 3 bases, with 16 bases between.

This sequence joins TRBV13 and TRBJ2-1; 12 bases line up with TRBD1. The V segment lost 4 bases and the J segment 7 bases; nucleotides outside the gene matches: 20. This CDR3 contains 20 residues. CDR1 and CDR2 (germline): PRHDT, FYEKMQ (reference sequence). CDR3 nucleotide sequence: TGTGCCAGCAGCTCTCCTGGGGACAGGGGGCCTAGCGGGAGCGGGAATGAGCAGTTCTTC. Its translation: CASSSPGDRGPSGSGNEQFF.

As concerns this clonotype: One end of the junction varies from germline; a read error may be responsible. V gene TRBV4-1 combines with J gene TRBJ1-1, with unresolved D. CDR1 is MGHRA and CDR2 is YSYEKL in the germline V gene. The CDR3 contains 14 residues. CDR3 sequence (DNA): TGCGCCAGCAGCCAAGAGTGGGTTAGCACTGAAACTTTCTTT. This sequence encodes CASSQEWVSTETFF.

CDR3 DNA: TGTGCCAGCAGTCCAGGGGGAAGTGGAGAGACCCAGTACTTC. Its protein is CASSPGGSGETQYF. The chain couples TRBV12-3 or TRBV12-4 to TRBJ2-5; 7 nucleotides line up with TRBD1. V was clipped by 5 bases and J by 4 bases; unmatched bases: 7. This CDR3 region has 14 residues.

The chain recombines TRBV5-6 with TRBJ2-7; 8 positions agree with TRBD1. V dropped 6 bases and J dropped 3; count of bases not matched to a gene: 8. CDR1 and CDR2 from the germline V gene are SGHDT and YYEEEE. The CDR3 is made up of 14 amino acids. CDR3 DNA sequence: TGTGCCAGCACTGAGGCGGACAGGGACTACGAGCAGTACTTC. This sequence encodes CASTEADRDYEQYF. The entire variable domain, with the rest obtained from reference TRBV5-6 and TRBJ2-7, is as follows: DAGVTQSPTHLIKTRGQQVTLRCSPKSGHDTVSWYQQALGQGPQFIFQYYEEEERQRGNFPDRFSGHQFPNYSSELNVNALLLGDSALYLCASTEADRDYEQYFGPGTRLTVT.

CDR3 nucleotide sequence: TGTGCCACCGCGAATGGACTGTACAATGAGCAGTTCTTC. Its translation: CATANGLYNEQFF. The rearrangement joins TRBV10-3 to TRBJ2-1; a possible D gene is TRBD2 (5 bases). CDR1 ENHRY and CDR2 SYGVKD come from the germline V gene. Trimming shortened V by 10 bases and J by 4 bases, and 14 bases separated the two germline ends. This CDR3 contains 13 residues.

This clonotype was seen a few times. The CDR3 nucleotides read TGTGCCAGCCTGAGCGCGGGAGGTTCCTACAATGAGCAGTTCTTC. Translating it yields CASLSAGGSYNEQFF. This chain uses TRBV6-5 with TRBJ2-1; 8 nucleotides line up with TRBD2. Trimming at V came to 8 bases and at J to 1 base, leaving 7 bases not matched to a gene. Germline V gives CDR1 MNHEY, CDR2 SVGAGI. The CDR3 is made up of 15 amino acids.

This rearrangement joins TRBV7-9 to TRBJ2-4, with a possible D match to TRBD1 (6 bases). With the DNA end fitting TRBJ2-7 better, the J assignment may be wrong. Per germline, CDR1 SEHNR and CDR2 FQNEAQ (reference sequence). The CDR3 is made up of 15 amino acids. CDR3 nucleotide sequence: TGTGCCAGCAGCATACAGGGTCTCGGGGCTTACGAGCAGTACTTC. It is translated as CASSIQGLGAYEQYF.

This clonotype was observed a few times. The V call is TRBV5-5, the J call TRBJ2-7; 15 bases are a match to TRBD2. With V trimmed by 3 bases and J by 6 bases, 10 bases remained unmatched. This CDR3 region has 17 residues. Germline V CDR1 and CDR2: SGHKS, YYEKEE (reference sequence). The CDR3 DNA is TGTGCCAGCAGCTCGGGACTAGCGGGAGGTCCGAAGGGCGAGCAGTACTTC. Its translation is CASSSGLAGGPKGEQYF.

This CDR3 reads CASSPGLDPQETQYF. The CDR3 region has the DNA TGTGCCAGCAGCCCGGGACTAGACCCCCAAGAGACCCAGTACTTC. The V gene is TRBV11-2, the J gene TRBJ2-5, with 8 bases fitting TRBD2. Trimming at V came to 5 bases and at J to 1 base, leaving 6 bases not matched to a gene. This CDR3 comprises 15 residues. CDR1 and CDR2 (germline): SGHAT, FQNNGV.

This rearrangement joins TRBV25-1 to TRBJ2-1; unclear D gene. The DNA end is a closer match to TRBJ2-7, so the J assignment may be wrong. Germline CDR1 and CDR2: MGHDK and SYGVNS. CDR3 length equals 13 residues. CDR3 sequence: CASSGHTDYEQYF. CDR3 nucleotide sequence: TGTGCCAGCAGTGGCCATACGGACTACGAGCAGTACTTC.

This clonotype was counted once. V is TRBV3-1 and J is TRBJ2-3; possibly TRBD2 for D (5 bases). The CDR3 is made up of 16 amino acids. The V end was cut by 1 base, the J end by 0 bases, with 11 bases between. Germline CDR1 LGHDT, CDR2 YNNKEL (reference sequence). The CDR3 DNA follows: TGTGCCAGCAGCCAAGGGTCGGGAAGTAGCACAGATACGCAGTATTTT. Amino acids: CASSQGSGSSTDTQYF.

This clonotype was seen more than once but under ten times. The CDR3 nucleotides read TGCGCCAGCAGCTTGGTGGGGGTCCTGCTCTCTGGGGCCAACGTCCTGACTTTC. It specifies CASSLVGVLLSGANVLTF. The chain carries TRBV5-1 and TRBJ2-6; D is tentatively TRBD1 or TRBD2 (5 bases each). CDR3 size: 18 residues. Germline V gene sequence: CDR1 SGHRS, CDR2 YFSETQ. The V end lost 0 bases, the J end lost 0 bases, and 13 bases lay between the germline ends.

The V call is TRBV6-2 or TRBV6-3, the J call TRBJ2-1, with TRBD2 matching 12 bases. Per germline, CDR1 MNHEY and CDR2 SVGEGT. CDR3 length equals 20 residues. J was trimmed by 0 bases and V by 0 bases; bases with no gene match: 9. CDR3 nucleotide sequence: TGTGCCAGCAGTTACTCTCCGGGACTAGCGGGCCGAAGCTCCTACAATGAGCAGTTCTTC. Translating gives CASSYSPGLAGRSSYNEQFF.

V and J are TRBV6-5 and TRBJ2-7; D perhaps matches TRBD1 (6 bases). Trimming shortened V by 0 bases and J by 2 bases, and 17 bases separated the two germline ends. The CDR3 runs 17 residues. CDR1 and CDR2 from the germline V gene are MNHEY and SVGAGI. The CDR3: CASSYSSRQVVPYEQYF. CDR3 bases: TGTGCCAGCAGTTACTCATCGAGACAGGTCGTTCCCTACGAGCAGTACTTC.